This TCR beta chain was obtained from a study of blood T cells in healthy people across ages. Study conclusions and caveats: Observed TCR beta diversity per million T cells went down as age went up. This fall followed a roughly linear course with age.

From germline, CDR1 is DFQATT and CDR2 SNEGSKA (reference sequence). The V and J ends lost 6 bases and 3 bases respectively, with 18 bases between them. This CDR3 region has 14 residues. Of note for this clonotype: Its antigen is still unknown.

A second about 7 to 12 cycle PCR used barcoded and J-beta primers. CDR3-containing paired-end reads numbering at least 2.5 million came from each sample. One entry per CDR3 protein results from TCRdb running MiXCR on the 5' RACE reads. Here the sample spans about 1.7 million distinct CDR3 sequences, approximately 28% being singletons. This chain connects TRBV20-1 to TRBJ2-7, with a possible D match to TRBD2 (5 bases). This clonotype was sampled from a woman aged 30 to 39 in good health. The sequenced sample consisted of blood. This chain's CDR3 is CSAGSSSTYYEQYF. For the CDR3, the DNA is TGCAGTGCAGGGAGTAGCTCAACTTACTACGAGCAGTACTTC.